These 32 T cell receptor beta chains were sequenced from one sample in a study of shared T cell receptors in the human thymus. Here immunoSEQ multiplex PCR was the method, and the copy in TCRdb shows in-frame clones only, minus some. The sample has about 380,000 clones; about 95% are singletons. The sample was thymocytes. The source is a human donor.

The chain links TRBV6-6 to TRBJ2-7; D is undetermined. This CDR3 is 15 amino acids long. V was clipped by 2 bases and J by 3 bases, with 14 bases between them. CDR1 and CDR2 from the germline V gene are MNHNY and SVGAGI (reference sequence). The CDR3 DNA sequence: TGTGCCAGCAGTTACCCTGACAACCTTTACTACGAGCAGTACTTC. Protein: CASSYPDNLYYEQYF.

The chain carries TRBV28 and TRBJ2-7; 7 bases are a match to TRBD2. There are 14 residues in the CDR3. Trimming took 3 bases from V and 0 from J; bases not matched to a gene: 2. CDR1 is MDHEN, CDR2 SYDVKM, per germline. In DNA form, the CDR3 reads TGTGCCAGCAGTTTGACTAGCCTCTCCTACGAGCAGTACTTC. Its protein is CASSLTSLSYEQYF. Complete variable domain (other parts from reference TRBV28 and TRBJ2-7): DVKVTQSSRYLVKRTGEKVFLECVQDMDHENMFWYRQDPGLGLRLIYFSYDVKMKEKGDIPEGYSVSREKKERFSLILESASTNQTSMYLCASSLTSLSYEQYFGPGTRLTVT.

CDR3 DNA: TGTGCCAGCAGCAAAGTGGCGGGTACTTCGGTGGAGCAGTTCTTC. Its protein is CASSKVAGTSVEQFF. The rearrangement uses TRBV21-1 and TRBJ2-1; the DNA was not compared with TRBD2, the D call given in the table. TRBV21-1 represents a pseudogene. The CDR3 spans 15 residues.

The chain recombines TRBV19 with TRBJ2-1; D perhaps matches TRBD2 (5 bases). V was shortened by 7 bases and J by 3 bases, with 25 bases between the two germline ends. The CDR3 is 18 residues long. Germline assignment: CDR1 LNHDA and CDR2 SQIVND (reference sequence). In DNA form, the CDR3 reads TGTGCCAGTATGCCCAAAAGGGTCTCCAGCGGCTTCTACAATGAGCAGTTCTTC. It specifies CASMPKRVSSGFYNEQFF.

The chain employs TRBV29-1 and TRBJ1-1; D gene ambiguous. The CDR3 covers 12 residues. Trimming took 8 bases from V and 1 from J, leaving 11 bases between them. Germline V lookup: CDR1 SQVTM, CDR2 ANQGSEA. CDR3 loop: CSPGRGNTEAFF. The CDR3 bases are TGCAGCCCCGGGCGTGGGAACACTGAAGCTTTCTTT.

The gene calls are TRBV7-2 and TRBJ2-3, with TRBD2 matching over 8 bases. Germline V gene lookup returns CDR1 SGHTA and CDR2 FQGNSA. Unmatched junction bases numbered 11, after V lost 2 bases and J lost 1 base. The CDR3 runs 18 residues. In DNA form, the CDR3 reads TGTGCCAGCAGCTTACCCTGGACTAGCCCCTCCGGCACAGATACGCAGTATTTT. This translates into CASSLPWTSPSGTDTQYF.

This clone came up once. This sequence joins TRBV5-6 and TRBJ2-7; TRBD1 matches at 8 bases. This CDR3 spans 14 amino acids. J lost 4 bases, V lost 0 bases, and 3 bases had no gene match. Germline V lookup: CDR1 SGHDT, CDR2 YYEEEE. The CDR3 nucleotides are TGTGCCAGCAGCTTGGGGACAGGGAGATACGAGCAGTACTTC. Its protein is CASSLGTGRYEQYF.

The genes are TRBV28 and TRBJ1-1; TRBD1 agrees at 8 bases. The germline gives CDR1 MDHEN, CDR2 SYDVKM. Trimming removed 5 bases from V and 1 base from J; junction bases left unmatched: 6. This CDR3 has 15 amino acids. CDR3 sequence (DNA): TGTGCCAGCAGTATCATCAGGGGGCGGAACACTGAAGCTTTCTTT. This gives the protein CASSIIRGRNTEAFF.

The J gene is TRBJ2-1, the V gene TRBV27; TRBD2 aligns across 14 bases. V dropped 3 bases and J dropped 7; count of bases not matched to a gene: 5. Per the germline V gene, CDR1 is MNHEY and CDR2 is SMNVEV (reference sequence). The CDR3 is 16 amino acids. The CDR3 nucleotides read TGTGCCAGCAGTTTCCCTGGACTAGCGGGAGGAAATGAGCAGTTCTTC. This gives the protein CASSFPGLAGGNEQFF.

Concerning this clone itself: Other DNA sequences in the same sample also yield this CDR3. This chain connects TRBV2 to TRBJ2-1; the match to TRBD2 covers 11 bases. Germline assignment: CDR1 SNHLY and CDR2 FYNNEI. The CDR3 loop spans 16 amino acids. V shed 0 bases and J 4 bases; nucleotides not matched to a gene: 2. The CDR3 is CASSEALAGGYNEQFF. CDR3 sequence (DNA): TGTGCCAGCAGTGAAGCGCTAGCGGGAGGATACAATGAGCAGTTCTTC.

The chain joins TRBV5-1 to TRBJ2-5; D unresolved. Trimming shortened V by 4 bases and J by 2 bases, and 9 bases separated the two germline ends. There are 13 residues in the CDR3. Germline-derived CDR1 and CDR2 are SGHRS and YFSETQ. The CDR3 bases are TGCGCCAGCAGCAAGGAAGCTCAAGAGACCCAGTACTTC. Its translation: CASSKEAQETQYF.

The V and J genes are TRBV30 and TRBJ1-5, with 9 positions matching TRBD1. Germline V gives CDR1 GTSNPN, CDR2 SVGIG (reference sequence). V was pared by 0 bases and J by 5 bases, with 11 bases of the junction left unmatched. There are 17 residues in the CDR3. CDR3 DNA: TGTGCCTGGAGTGTTGTTGTCAGGGACAGGGCATATCAGCCCCAGCATTTT. It encodes CAWSVVVRDRAYQPQHF.

This clone was detected only a few times. This chain connects TRBV10-3 to TRBJ2-1, with a possible D match to TRBD2 (5 bases). Looked up from germline, CDR1 is ENHRY and CDR2 is SYGVKD. This CDR3 has 14 residues. The V end was cut by 7 bases, the J end by 8 bases, with 18 bases between. The CDR3 DNA is TGTGCCATCAAGGGCGGGTATCCGGGTGATGAGCAGTTCTTC. Residues: CAIKGGYPGDEQFF.

The chain recombines TRBV18 with TRBJ2-4; 9 bases are a match to TRBD2. CDR3 length: 19 residues. With V trimmed by 4 bases and J by 3 bases, 16 bases remained unmatched. Germline V lookup: CDR1 KGHSH, CDR2 LQKENI. The CDR3 DNA sequence: TGTGCCAGCTCACACGGAGTGGCGGGAGGGCCTTATTACAAAAACATTCAGTACTTC. It translates to CASSHGVAGGPYYKNIQYF.

The V and J genes are TRBV27 and TRBJ2-7; 11 bases match TRBD2. Trimming removed 3 bases from V and 7 bases from J; junction bases left unmatched: 5. The CDR3 sequence is 14 residues long. Germline loops: CDR1 MNHEY, CDR2 SMNVEV (reference sequence). The CDR3 sequence: CASSFRLAGYEQYF. The CDR3 DNA follows: TGTGCCAGCAGTTTTCGACTAGCGGGATATGAGCAGTACTTC.

The chain joins TRBV5-5 to TRBJ1-1; D is unclear. Trimming took 3 bases from V and 1 from J, leaving 13 bases between them. The V gene's germline CDR1 is SGHKS and CDR2 YYEKEE (reference sequence). The length of the CDR3 is 15 residues. The CDR3 is CASSSNGGQNTEAFF. In nucleotides, the CDR3 is TGTGCCAGCAGCTCAAACGGTGGGCAGAACACTGAAGCTTTCTTT.

The V call is TRBV18, the J call TRBJ1-2; unclear D gene. CDR3 length equals 13 residues. V gave up 3 bases and J gave up 3 bases, with 8 bases separating them. Germline V gene data show CDR1 as KGHSH and CDR2 as LQKENI. The CDR3 region has the DNA TGTGCCAGCTCACCGCAACGGGACTATGGCTACACCTTC. Translation: CASSPQRDYGYTF.

The chain has TRBV4-1 and TRBJ1-5; D is unclear. CDR1 and CDR2 from the germline V gene are MGHRA and YSYEKL. Trimming removed 0 bases from V and 6 bases from J, with 9 bases in between. The CDR3 is 14 amino acids. The CDR3 loop is CASSQESSIQPQHF. The CDR3 coding sequence is TGCGCCAGCAGCCAAGAATCGTCGATTCAGCCCCAGCATTTT.

The rearrangement joins TRBV15 to TRBJ2-7; D perhaps matches TRBD2 (6 bases). Between the trimmed V and J ends, which lost 4 bases and 0 bases, there was a span of 10 bases. Per the germline V gene, CDR1 is LNHNV and CDR2 is YYDKDF (reference sequence). The CDR3 length is 14 residues. The CDR3 DNA reads as TGTGCCACCAGCATGGGGACTTGCTCCTACGAGCAGTACTTC. Translating gives CATSMGTCSYEQYF.

The V and J genes are TRBV15 and TRBJ2-7; the D gene is possibly TRBD1 (5 bases). The CDR3 covers 15 residues. The V gene lost 3 bases and the J gene lost 2 bases, with 14 bases spanning the gap. Germline V gene data show CDR1 as LNHNV and CDR2 as YYDKDF (reference sequence). The DNA of the CDR3 is TGTGCCACCAGCAGGAGGCAGGGAATCCCCTACGAGCAGTACTTC. Protein sequence: CATSRRQGIPYEQYF.

This CDR3 reads CASSTRLLEYEQYF. Here the CDR3 DNA reads TGTGCCAGCAGCACGAGACTCTTGGAGTACGAGCAGTACTTC. The chain uses TRBV11-2 and TRBJ2-7; D is undetermined. This CDR3 has 14 amino acids. Per the germline V gene, CDR1 is SGHAT and CDR2 is FQNNGV. The germline V and J ends were trimmed by 5 bases and 4 bases, with 15 bases remaining between them.

CDR3 DNA: TGTGCCATCCAGGGACCCGGGGAGCTGTTTTTT. Amino acid sequence: CAIQGPGELFF. The V gene is TRBV10-3, the J gene TRBJ2-2; D may be TRBD1 or TRBD2 (5 bases each). Trimming cost V 8 bases and J 6 bases, with 7 bases left between them. CDR1 is ENHRY and CDR2 is SYGVKD in the germline V gene. The CDR3 totals 11 residues.

The chain has TRBV7-2 and TRBJ2-1; D possibly corresponds to TRBD1 (6 bases). CDR1 is SGHTA, CDR2 FQGNSA, per germline. This CDR3 contains 16 residues. V was clipped by 4 bases and J by 6 bases, with 19 bases between them. The CDR3 region has the DNA TGTGCCAGCAGCTCGGGGCGGCATGGGGGCCCCAATGAGCAGTTCTTC. Translating it yields CASSSGRHGGPNEQFF.

The chain couples TRBV6-1 to TRBJ2-7; TRBD1 is a possible D gene (6 bases). CDR3 size: 17 residues. V was cut by 2 bases and J by 4 bases, with 21 bases left in between. The germline gives CDR1 MNHNS, CDR2 SASEGT. DNA for the CDR3: TGTGCCAGCAGTGAAAAGGGATCCCGGGACAAGGCGTACGAGCAGTACTTC. Its translation is CASSEKGSRDKAYEQYF.

The chain recombines TRBV2 with TRBJ1-5, with D perhaps matching TRBD1 (5 bases). The CDR3 sequence is 12 residues long. The germline V gene encodes CDR1 SNHLY and CDR2 FYNNEI. The V end lost 3 bases, the J end lost 7 bases, and 7 bases lay between the germline ends. Here the CDR3 reads CASSDGGQPQHF. DNA for the CDR3: TGTGCCAGCAGTGACGGGGGACAGCCCCAGCATTTT.

The chain is built from TRBV4-1 and TRBJ1-2; TRBD1 agrees at 8 bases. Germline CDR1 and CDR2: MGHRA and YSYEKL. V was clipped by 2 bases and J by 4 bases; unmatched bases: 15. This CDR3 spans 18 amino acids. The CDR3 sequence is CASSQPPDRGALGYGYTF. CDR3 sequence (DNA): TGCGCCAGCAGCCAACCCCCCGACAGGGGCGCCCTAGGCTATGGCTACACCTTC.

The gene calls are TRBV7-6 and TRBJ1-5; 8 nucleotides line up with TRBD1. Germline CDR1 SGHVS, CDR2 FNYEAQ. Losses at the gene ends were 5 bases for V and 6 bases for J; bases not matched to a gene: 9. The CDR3 is 15 residues long. The CDR3 DNA follows: TGTGCCAGCAGCCAGGCAGACAGGGGAGCTCAGCCCCAGCATTTT. Amino acid sequence: CASSQADRGAQPQHF.

CDR3 residues: CASSLGTGEVYEQYF. CDR3 sequence (DNA): TGTGCCAGCAGCTTAGGGACAGGCGAGGTTTACGAGCAGTACTTC. This chain uses TRBV7-2 with TRBJ2-7, with TRBD1 matching over 7 bases. With V trimmed by 1 base and J by 4 bases, 7 bases remained unmatched. Germline V lookup: CDR1 SGHTA, CDR2 FQGNSA. The CDR3 sequence is 15 residues long.

The chain is built from TRBV5-6 and TRBJ2-7; 9 nucleotides agree with TRBD1. The V segment lost 0 bases and the J segment 6 bases; nucleotides outside the gene matches: 10. The length of the CDR3 is 16 residues. Germline-derived CDR1 and CDR2 are SGHDT and YYEEEE. The CDR3 region has the DNA TGTGCCAGCAGCTTGGATTACGGGACAGGGCCCGGCGAGCAGTACTTC. This codes for CASSLDYGTGPGEQYF.

The chain combines TRBV7-9 with TRBJ2-1, with TRBD2 identical over 10 bases. V was pared by 6 bases and J by 10 bases, with 6 bases of the junction left unmatched. The CDR3 length is 13 residues. Germline values: CDR1 SEHNR, CDR2 FQNEAQ (reference sequence). In DNA form, the CDR3 reads TGTGCCAGCAGGTCTAGCGGGAGCGACGAGCAGTTCTTC. It yields the protein CASRSSGSDEQFF.

The rearrangement uses TRBV19 and TRBJ1-1; D is ambiguous. V was shortened by 6 bases and J by 8 bases, with 13 bases between the two germline ends. This CDR3 is 12 amino acids long. The germline CDR1 and CDR2 sequences are LNHDA and SQIVND (reference sequence). The chain's CDR3 is CASSTSLGEAFF. The CDR3 bases are TGTGCCAGTAGCACCTCACTTGGGGAAGCTTTCTTT.

This chain joins TRBV7-3 and TRBJ1-1; 7 bases align to TRBD1. This CDR3 contains 14 residues. With 3 bases clipped from V and 1 base from J, the junction kept 2 bases outside the gene matches. Germline CDR1 SGHTA, CDR2 FQGTGA. Here the CDR3 reads CASSFDRANTEAFF. The CDR3 nucleotides read TGTGCCAGCAGCTTCGACAGGGCGAACACTGAAGCTTTCTTT. Variable domain in full (rest from reference TRBV7-3 and TRBJ1-1): GAGVSQTPSNKVTEKGKYVELRCDPISGHTALYWYRQSLGQGPEFLIYFQGTGAADDSGLPNDRFFAVRPEGSVSTLKIQRTERGDSAVYLCASSFDRANTEAFFGQGTRLTVV.